The 12 T cell receptor beta chains reported below all come from one sample, sequenced in a study of blood T cell repertoires in COVID-19. Here immunoSEQ multiplex PCR was the method, and the copy in TCRdb shows in-frame clones only, minus some. The table records 200,000 to 250,000 clones, more than 80% of them present only once. Sequenced material: PBMCs or T cells enriched from blood (not recorded which). The receptors derive from a man aged 55 to 70 who had recovered from COVID-19.

V and J are TRBV18 and TRBJ2-3, with 7 bases fitting TRBD2. Germline trimming cut 5 bases from V and 1 base from J; bases unmatched to any gene: 6. Per the germline V gene, CDR1 is KGHSH and CDR2 is LQKENI. CDR3 length: 15 residues. CDR3 coding DNA: TGTGCCAGCTCAGTCCAAGCGGGGCGCACAGATACGCAGTATTTT. Translation gives CASSVQAGRTDTQYF.

This rearrangement joins TRBV10-2 to TRBJ1-2, with 7 bases aligning to TRBD1. CDR3 length: 15 amino acids. Germline values: CDR1 WSHSY, CDR2 SAAADI. V shed 0 bases, J shed 2 bases, and the junction held 3 bases outside the gene matches. CDR3 amino acids: CASSESLTGNYGYTF. The CDR3 coding sequence is TGCGCCAGCAGTGAGTCGTTGACAGGGAACTATGGCTACACCTTC.

The V and J genes are TRBV7-3 and TRBJ2-3; 10 bases line up with TRBD2. This CDR3 is built from 16 residues. The V gene end was trimmed by 2 bases and the J gene end by 4 bases; junction bases not matched to a gene: 6. Looked up from germline, CDR1 is SGHTA and CDR2 is FQGTGA. CDR3 protein: CASSLDLAGVADTQYF. The DNA for the CDR3 is TGTGCCAGCAGCTTAGATCTAGCGGGGGTTGCAGATACGCAGTATTTT.

J is TRBJ1-2 and V is TRBV18, with D maybe TRBD1 (5 bases). Between the trimmed V and J ends, which lost 3 bases and 0 bases, there was a span of 11 bases. Per the germline V gene, CDR1 is KGHSH and CDR2 is LQKENI. This CDR3 is built from 15 residues. CDR3 protein: CASSPQQETNYGYTF. In DNA form, the CDR3 reads TGTGCCAGCTCACCTCAACAGGAAACTAACTATGGCTACACCTTC.

The chain carries TRBV4-1 and TRBJ2-3; TRBD1 matches at 7 bases. Germline V gene sequence: CDR1 MGHRA, CDR2 YSYEKL. The CDR3 is 17 residues long. With V trimmed by 0 bases and J by 0 bases, 6 bases remained unmatched. The CDR3 DNA sequence: TGCGCCAGCAGCCAAGAGACGGGACAGCCGAGCACAGATACGCAGTATTTT. This gives the protein CASSQETGQPSTDTQYF.

V and J are TRBV4-1 and TRBJ2-7; 9 bases are a match to TRBD1. CDR3 length equals 16 residues. J was trimmed by 2 bases and V by 1 base; bases with no gene match: 6. Germline-derived CDR1 and CDR2 are MGHRA and YSYEKL. The CDR3 protein is CASSQGGDRATYEQYF. CDR3 sequence (DNA): TGCGCCAGCAGCCAAGGGGGGGACAGGGCTACCTACGAGCAGTACTTC.

The rearrangement joins TRBV6-5 to TRBJ2-2, with TRBD2 matching over 8 bases. This CDR3 has 15 residues. J lost 7 bases, V lost 3 bases, and 7 bases had no gene match. CDR1 and CDR2 from the germline V gene are MNHEY and SVGAGI. CDR3 sequence: CASSYSGDVSGELFF. As DNA, the CDR3 is TGTGCCAGCAGTTATAGCGGGGACGTGAGCGGGGAGCTGTTTTTT.

The chain is built from TRBV7-9 and TRBJ1-2; 7 bases fit TRBD1. Germline V lookup: CDR1 SEHNR, CDR2 FQNEAQ (reference sequence). V trimming: 0 bases; J trimming: 4 bases; junction bases outside the gene matches: 5. This CDR3 is built from 15 residues. The DNA of the CDR3 is TGTGCCAGCAGCTTAGCTGACAGGGAAGGCTATGGCTACACCTTC. Amino acid sequence: CASSLADREGYGYTF.

This clone came up once. CDR3 protein: CASSPPGTGFNAYGYTF. DNA of the CDR3: TGTGCCAGCAGTCCCCCCGGGACAGGGTTTAATGCGTATGGCTACACCTTC. This sequence joins TRBV28 and TRBJ1-2; 9 bases map to TRBD1. Germline V lookup: CDR1 MDHEN, CDR2 SYDVKM. The V and J ends lost 5 bases and 5 bases, in that order; junction bases with no gene match: 15. The CDR3 totals 17 residues.

This clone appeared a few times. V is TRBV3-1 (or the pseudogene TRBV3-2) and J is TRBJ1-2; 9 bases are a match to TRBD1. Unmatched junction bases numbered 4, after V lost 2 bases and J lost 3 bases. Germline V gives CDR1 LGHDT, CDR2 YNNKEL (reference sequence). The CDR3 runs 15 residues. The CDR3 here is CASSQKWTGDYGYTF. The CDR3 nucleotides are TGTGCCAGCAGCCAAAAATGGACAGGGGACTATGGCTACACCTTC.

This clone has more than one count but fewer than ten. In DNA form, the CDR3 reads TGTGCCAGCAGCTCCTTACCGGGGACCGGGGAGCTGTTTTTT. Translation gives CASSSLPGTGELFF. The V call is TRBV7-3, the J call TRBJ2-2; D is perhaps TRBD2 (5 bases). Looked up from germline, CDR1 is SGHTA and CDR2 is FQGTGA. Trimming took 4 bases from V and 5 from J, leaving 11 bases between them. The CDR3 is 14 amino acids.

The chain carries TRBV6-2 or TRBV6-3 and TRBJ2-5; D perhaps matches TRBD2 (6 bases). This CDR3 contains 17 residues. The V end lost 5 bases, the J end lost 5 bases, and 24 bases lay between the germline ends. In germline, CDR1 is MNHEY, CDR2 SVGEGT. The CDR3 protein is CASSSRDGRWFGETQYF. CDR3 nucleotide sequence: TGTGCCAGCAGTAGCCGGGACGGGAGATGGTTTGGGGAGACCCAGTACTTC.